One and the same sample provided the 3 T cell receptor beta chains below, sequenced in a study of blood T cell repertoires in COVID-19. TCRdb keeps only in-frame clones here, not all; method: immunoSEQ multiplex PCR. This sample has about 270,000 clones, with less than 95% found just once. The sequencing input was PBMCs or T cells enriched from blood (not recorded which). The source is a middle-aged man who had been exposed to COVID-19.

This clone was seen only once. CDR3 amino acids: CASSPHRDNQPQHF. The DNA for the CDR3 is TGTGCCAGTAGTCCCCACAGGGATAATCAGCCCCAGCATTTT. The gene calls are TRBV19 and TRBJ1-5, with a possible D match to TRBD1 (6 bases). In germline, CDR1 is LNHDA, CDR2 SQIVND (reference sequence). The V gene lost 5 bases and the J gene lost 4 bases, with 12 bases spanning the gap. The CDR3 contains 14 residues.

J is TRBJ2-7 and V is TRBV4-1, with a tentative D call TRBD1 (5 bases). Trimming removed 4 bases at V and 3 bases at J, with 13 bases between. The CDR3 consists of 14 residues. Looked up from germline, CDR1 is MGHRA and CDR2 is YSYEKL. CDR3 sequence reads: CASSPVQGYYEQYF. The CDR3 DNA reads as TGCGCCAGCAGCCCAGTGCAGGGTTACTACGAGCAGTACTTC.

CDR3 residues: CASSNRDLRAQHF. The DNA for the CDR3 is TGTGCCAGTAGCAACAGGGATCTCAGGGCCCAGCATTTT. The chain is built from TRBV19 and TRBJ1-5, with D maybe TRBD1 (6 bases). V was shortened by 6 bases and J by 11 bases, with 17 bases between the two germline ends. Germline V CDR1 and CDR2: LNHDA, SQIVND (reference sequence). This CDR3 is 13 amino acids long.